This T cell receptor beta chain derives from a study of molecular identifiers for immune sequencing clone quantification. Study-level findings and limits: Over 98% of effector molecules, but under 1% in naive cells, were held by clones with more than 20 RNA copies.

V shed 3 bases and J 1 base; nucleotides not matched to a gene: 3. Per the germline V gene, CDR1 is SGHRS and CDR2 is YFSETQ. This CDR3 comprises 15 residues. Preparation methods for the bulk TCR libraries were those previously described, with listed TCR primers. TCRdb redid the calling of the PCR reads with MiXCR, one entry per CDR3 protein. Of some 96,000 distinct CDR3 sequences in the sample, approximately 25% were seen once. At least ten counts were recorded for this clonotype. Its antigen remains unidentified. This TCR came from a human donor in good health. Some libraries in this study had Jurkat cell RNA spiked in. The chain employs TRBV5-1 and TRBJ2-7; 11 bases fit TRBD2. Material for sequencing was naive CD8+ T cells from blood, with Jurkat cell RNA spiked in. Subset denoted: FACS-sorted CD8+CD4-CCR7+CD45RA+ naive T cells. The CDR3 DNA reads as TGCGCCAGCAGCTCCGGGACTAGCGGATCCTACGAGCAGTACTTC. The encoded protein is CASSSGTSGSYEQYF.